One TCR beta chain is described in this entry. Its antigen is not identified. Naive CD8 isolation took CD45RO-negative cells positively selected for CCR7 and excluded terminally differentiated effector memory CD45RA+ cells. All participating donors were Caucasian adults from Nashville, Tennessee. Repertoires were generated with immunoSEQ multiplex PCR, while TCRdb's copy carries only in-frame clones and drops some. The profile shows approximately 720,000 clones, 92% of them singletons. This record belongs to a study of shared clonotypes between healthy human individuals. General study findings and limits: In general, naive subsets displayed greater estimated richness than memory subsets did.

V shed 0 bases and J shed 2 bases, with 12 bases lying between them. The V gene's germline CDR1 is SGDLS and CDR2 YYNGEE. The CDR3 has 16 amino acids. The chain employs TRBV9 and TRBJ2-1; D uncertain. The TCR comes from a man aged 25-40 years in good health. Sequencing input: naive CD8+ T cells sorted from blood. CDR3 sequence reads: CASSVVGTAAYNEQFF. The DNA of the CDR3 is TGTGCCAGCAGCGTAGTTGGTACCGCCGCCTACAATGAGCAGTTCTTC.